These 20 T cell receptor beta chains share one sample of origin, sequenced in a study of human T cells and chemical hapten exposure. Time point given: healthy volunteer bleed at 6 weeks. Total RNA was isolated from whole blood that had not been fractionated. TCRdb reanalysed the RACE reads using MiXCR and keeps one entry per CDR3 protein. The repertoire holds about 77,000 distinct CDR3 sequences, with around 9.4% as singletons. The sample comprised whole blood. The receptors were sampled from a female donor in good health. Some clones in this sample may be carry-over from other donors' samples.

This clonotype was observed many times. The V call is TRBV15, the J call TRBJ2-1; D gene ambiguous. Trimming left V 1 base short and J 8 bases short, with 15 bases between. Germline assignment: CDR1 LNHNV and CDR2 YYDKDF (reference sequence). CDR3 length: 15 amino acids. CDR3 bases: TGTGCCACCAGCAGAGTGACGCCCGTAAGCCATGAGCAGTTCTTC. Its translation: CATSRVTPVSHEQFF. Full variable domain (rest looked up from reference TRBV15 and TRBJ2-1): DAMVIQNPRYQVTQFGKPVTLSCSQTLNHNVMYWYQQKSSQAPKLLFHYYDKDFNNEADTPDNFQSRRPNTSFCFLDIRSPGLGDTAMYLCATSRVTPVSHEQFFGPGTRLTVL.

This clonotype was picked up many times. This chain joins TRBV29-1 and TRBJ1-1; TRBD1 might be the D (5 bases). The CDR3 consists of 13 residues. Between the trimmed V and J ends, which lost 4 bases and 0 bases, there was a span of 9 bases. CDR1 and CDR2 (germline): SQVTM, ANQGSEA. CDR3 nucleotides: TGCAGCGTTGGACAGAGATTGAACACTGAAGCTTTCTTT. Translation gives CSVGQRLNTEAFF.

This clonotype was seen a few times. This rearrangement joins TRBV4-2 to TRBJ1-6; no reliable D call. Germline CDR1 reads LGHNA; CDR2 reads YNFKEQ. The CDR3 is 15 residues long. V was shortened by 1 base and J by 8 bases, with 12 bases between the two germline ends. CDR3 in amino acids: CASSQGQGRDSPLHF. CDR3 sequence (DNA): TGTGCCAGCAGCCAAGGGCAAGGTAGAGATTCACCCCTCCACTTT.

This clonotype was recorded a few times. This chain's CDR3 is CASSDRGNTEAFF. In DNA, the CDR3 is TGTGCCAGCTCAGACAGGGGGAACACTGAAGCTTTCTTT. The V gene is TRBV18, the J gene TRBJ1-1; TRBD1 aligns across 8 bases. In germline, CDR1 is KGHSH, CDR2 LQKENI. CDR3 size: 13 residues. J was trimmed by 1 base and V by 5 bases; bases with no gene match: 0. The whole variable domain, filled in from reference TRBV18 and TRBJ1-1, reads NAGVMQNPRHLVRRRGQEARLRCSPMKGHSHVYWYRQLPEEGLKFMVYLQKENIIDESGMPKERFSAEFPKEGPSILRIQQVVRGDSAAYFCASSDRGNTEAFFGQGTRLTVV.

This clonotype has a count of ten or more. J is TRBJ2-1 and V is TRBV5-1, with TRBD1 as a possible D gene (6 bases). The germline gives CDR1 SGHRS, CDR2 YFSETQ. V gave up 4 bases and J gave up 0 bases, with 11 bases separating them. The CDR3 spans 15 residues. Here the CDR3 DNA reads TGCGCCAGCAGCAGGACAGAGAGCTCCTACAATGAGCAGTTCTTC. This encodes CASSRTESSYNEQFF.

The chain uses TRBV3-1 and TRBJ1-5; TRBD1 is a possible D gene (5 bases). The CDR3 consists of 15 residues. Germline V gene sequence: CDR1 LGHDT, CDR2 YNNKEL (reference sequence). V was trimmed by 2 bases and J by 9 bases, leaving 17 bases between them. Here the CDR3 DNA reads TGTGCCAGCAGCCAAACTCGGACACCCGAAAGGCCCCAGCATTTT. Its translation: CASSQTRTPERPQHF.

At least ten counts were recorded for this clonotype. V is TRBV20-1 and J is TRBJ1-5; 7 bases are shared with TRBD1. CDR1 is DFQATT and CDR2 is SNEGSKA in the germline V gene (reference sequence). This CDR3 spans 15 amino acids. Trimming cost V 0 bases and J 3 bases; bases outside gene matches: 5. CDR3 region: CSARESGQPNQPQHF. DNA for the CDR3: TGCAGTGCTAGAGAATCGGGACAGCCCAATCAGCCCCAGCATTTT.

A few counts support this clonotype. The chain joins TRBV12-3 or TRBV12-4 to TRBJ2-4; TRBD1 matches at 7 bases. J lost 6 bases, V lost 6 bases, and 11 bases had no gene match. The CDR3 covers 15 residues. The CDR3 loop reads CASSPNRQGGNIQYF. The CDR3 DNA reads TGTGCCAGCAGCCCCAACAGACAGGGTGGAAACATTCAGTACTTC.

This clonotype appeared a few times. The chain links TRBV5-4 to TRBJ1-3; 7 positions agree with TRBD1. V lost 3 bases to trimming and J lost 2 bases; unmatched junction nucleotides: 8. Germline-derived CDR1 and CDR2 are SGHNT and YYREEE (reference sequence). The CDR3 sequence is 16 residues long. The CDR3 DNA reads TGTGCCAGCAGCTCATTCATTCAGGGGGCTGGAAACACCATATATTTT. Encoded protein: CASSSFIQGAGNTIYF.

The V and J genes are TRBV4-3 and TRBJ1-4; D is undetermined. The ends were cut back, 0 bases at V and 7 bases at J, with 12 bases in the middle. Germline V CDR1 and CDR2: LGHNA, YSLEER. The CDR3 length is 15 residues. The CDR3, as DNA: TGCGCCAGCAGCCAAGATTTATCACGGGGTGAAAAACTGTTTTTT. Its translation: CASSQDLSRGEKLFF.

This clonotype was detected a few times. The genes are TRBV12-3 or TRBV12-4 and TRBJ1-4; no definite D call. The CDR3 length is 14 residues. Trimming removed 6 bases at V and 2 bases at J, with 10 bases between. The CDR3 sequence: CASRKRSTNEKLFF. The DNA of the CDR3 is TGTGCCAGCAGGAAAAGGTCGACTAATGAAAAACTGTTTTTT.

CDR3 sequence reads: CASSVGVYRRQYF. The CDR3 DNA is TGTGCCAGCAGCGTGGGGGTTTATCGAAGGCAGTACTTC. J is TRBJ2-7 and V is TRBV7-2; perhaps D is TRBD1 or TRBD2 (5 bases each). The germline CDR1 and CDR2 sequences are SGHTA and FQGNSA. This CDR3 region has 13 residues. Trimming cost V 5 bases and J 9 bases, with 17 bases left between them.

V usage is TRBV19 and J usage is TRBJ2-2; TRBD2 is a possible D gene (6 bases). This CDR3 has 15 residues. The germline V and J ends were trimmed by 7 bases and 6 bases, with 18 bases remaining between them. Germline assignment: CDR1 LNHDA and CDR2 SQIVND (reference sequence). The CDR3 loop is CASTPRVWEAGELFF. CDR3 coding DNA: TGTGCCAGTACTCCCAGGGTCTGGGAGGCCGGGGAGCTGTTTTTT.

There are a few counts of this clonotype. V usage is TRBV6-1 and J usage is TRBJ2-3; TRBD1 aligns across 9 bases. The length of the CDR3 is 15 residues. J lost 3 bases, V lost 3 bases, and 4 bases had no gene match. Looked up from germline, CDR1 is MNHNS and CDR2 is SASEGT. As DNA, the CDR3 is TGTGCCAGCAGTGATTCAGGACAGGGGACAGATACGCAGTATTTT. Its protein product is CASSDSGQGTDTQYF.

This clonotype was seen ten or more times. The chain joins TRBV5-1 to TRBJ1-6; a weak D match, TRBD1 (6 bases). Trimming left V 3 bases short and J 15 bases short, with 19 bases between. The CDR3 sequence is 14 residues long. From germline, CDR1 is SGHRS and CDR2 YFSETQ. The CDR3 reads CASSYGTTGAILHF. Here the CDR3 DNA reads TGCGCCAGCAGCTATGGGACAACGGGGGCCATCCTCCACTTT.

V is TRBV20-1 and J is TRBJ1-2; D gene uncertain. Deletions cut 6 bases from V and 6 bases from J, with 8 bases between. Germline V gives CDR1 DFQATT, CDR2 SNEGSKA (reference sequence). The CDR3 runs 10 residues. DNA of the CDR3: TGCAGTGCCCCTTGGAATGGCTACACCTTC. Translated: CSAPWNGYTF.

In DNA, the CDR3 is TGTGCCAGCAGCCAAGTGCCCCTAGCGGGGTCTTCGGATACGCAGTATTTT. It specifies CASSQVPLAGSSDTQYF. The rearrangement uses TRBV3-1 and TRBJ2-3; 9 nucleotides align to TRBD2. Per the germline V gene, CDR1 is LGHDT and CDR2 is YNNKEL (reference sequence). With 1 base clipped from V and 6 bases from J, the junction kept 11 bases outside the gene matches. The CDR3 runs 17 residues.

Ten or more counts support this clonotype. The chain combines TRBV27 with TRBJ1-1, with 7 bases that match TRBD1. The CDR3 covers 13 residues. V shed 6 bases and J 7 bases; nucleotides not matched to a gene: 8. Germline V gene sequence: CDR1 MNHEY, CDR2 SMNVEV (reference sequence). CDR3 sequence: CASSPYSGGEAFF. For the CDR3, the DNA is TGTGCCAGCAGCCCGTATTCAGGGGGTGAAGCTTTCTTT.

The chain carries TRBV27 and TRBJ1-1; TRBD1 matches at 10 bases. CDR1 MNHEY and CDR2 SMNVEV come from the germline V gene (reference sequence). CDR3 length: 14 residues. The V segment lost 7 bases and the J segment 3 bases; nucleotides outside the gene matches: 5. CDR3 coding DNA: TGTGCCAGCATCAAGACAGGGGGCTACACTGAAGCTTTCTTT. Translation: CASIKTGGYTEAFF.

The sample holds many counts of this clonotype. V usage is TRBV20-1 and J usage is TRBJ1-3; D is uncertain. Looked up from germline, CDR1 is DFQATT and CDR2 is SNEGSKA (reference sequence). The CDR3 sequence is 12 residues long. V dropped 3 bases and J dropped 2 bases, with 5 bases sitting between them. This chain's CDR3 is CSASSAGNTIYF. The CDR3 coding sequence is TGCAGTGCTAGTTCGGCTGGAAACACCATATATTTT.